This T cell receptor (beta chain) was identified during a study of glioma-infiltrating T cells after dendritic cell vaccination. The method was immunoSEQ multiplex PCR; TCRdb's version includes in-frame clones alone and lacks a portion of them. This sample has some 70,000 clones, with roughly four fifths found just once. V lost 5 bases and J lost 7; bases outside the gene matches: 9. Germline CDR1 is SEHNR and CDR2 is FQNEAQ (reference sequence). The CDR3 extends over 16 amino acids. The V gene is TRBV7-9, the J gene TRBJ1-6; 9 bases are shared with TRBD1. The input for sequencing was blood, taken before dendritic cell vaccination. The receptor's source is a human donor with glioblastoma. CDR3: CASSEINRGQNSPLHF. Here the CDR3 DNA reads TGTGCCAGCAGCGAAATTAACAGGGGGCAGAATTCACCCCTCCACTTT.